Listed below are T cell receptor beta chains from one sample, sequenced in a study of shared clonotypes between healthy human individuals. Some clones are missing from TCRdb's copy, which holds only in-frame ones; the method was immunoSEQ multiplex PCR. The table shows some 580,000 clones, with 95% to 98% occurring only once. Sequences were obtained from naive CD8+ T cells sorted from blood. These receptors were obtained from a man aged 30-40 years in good health. The CDR3 runs from the conserved cysteine through the conserved F or W. D genes are given only for firm matches. Clone size is not always given. Where it is, it says once, few, many or a class for expanded clones.

V gene	J gene	clone size	CDR3 length	D gene	CDR3 DNA	CDR3 protein
TRBV4-3	TRBJ2-1	.	16	TRBD2	TGCGCCAGCAGCCAAGAGCCAGCGGGAGCCCTCAATGAGCAGTTCTTC	CASSQEPAGALNEQFF
TRBV5-1	TRBJ2-5	.	15	.	TGCGCCAGCAGCTCAAGGGGCCAGGCCGGGGAGACCCAGTACTTC	CASSSRGQAGETQYF
TRBV5-1	TRBJ2-2	.	18	TRBD2	TGCGCCACGTACGGGGGACTAGCGGGAGGGCCTGCCTCCGGGGAGCTGTTTTTT	CATYGGLAGGPASGELFF
TRBV7-2	TRBJ2-5	.	15	.	TGTGCCAGCAGCCCCGGGAGAGGGGCTAGGGAGACCCAGTACTTC	CASSPGRGARETQYF
TRBV28	TRBJ2-7	.	13	.	TGTGCCAGCAGCTCAGTAGTGACCTACGAGCAGTACTTC	CASSSVVTYEQYF
TRBV15	TRBJ1-5	.	13	.	TGTGCCACCAGCAGAGTAGGCAATCAGCCCCAGCATTTT	CATSRVGNQPQHF
TRBV19	TRBJ2-5	.	13	TRBD1	TGTGCCAGTAGTCAACAGGGGCCGCATCGTCAGTACTTC	CASSQQGPHRQYF
TRBV5-5	TRBJ2-7	.	13	.	TGTGCCAGCAGCTTCTCGATACACTACGAGCAGTACTTC	CASSFSIHYEQYF
TRBV10-2	TRBJ2-2	.	14	.	TGCGCCAGCAGCCGGACGGACAACACCGGGGAGCTGTTTTTT	CASSRTDNTGELFF
TRBV5-4	TRBJ2-7	.	13	.	TGTGCCAGCAGCTTGTTAGGAGGGGAAGAGCAGTACTTC	CASSLLGGEEQYF
TRBV28	TRBJ2-7	.	15	.	TGTGCCAGCAGTTTTTCCCCGGGACGGGCCTACGAGCAGTACTTC	CASSFSPGRAYEQYF
TRBV9	TRBJ2-3	.	17	TRBD2	TGTGCCAGCAGCCTCACCTGGGGCGGGAGAGACACAGATACGCAGTATTTT	CASSLTWGGRDTDTQYF
TRBV4-1	TRBJ1-2	.	18	.	TGCGCCAGCAGCCAAGATAATTTGGGGACACTTGGCGGCTATGGCTACACCTTC	CASSQDNLGTLGGYGYTF
TRBV27	TRBJ1-1	.	12	.	TGTGCCAGCAGGAGGGGCGGCACTGAAGCTTTCTTT	CASRRGGTEAFF
TRBV9	TRBJ1-1	.	14	.	TGTGCCAGCAGCGCGGGACAAGCGAACACTGAAGCTTTCTTT	CASSAGQANTEAFF
TRBV5-8	TRBJ1-2	.	16	.	TGTGCCAGCAGCTTGTTCAGTGGGGGCGCTGGATATGGCTACACCTTC	CASSLFSGGAGYGYTF
TRBV7-2	TRBJ2-1	.	15	.	TGTGCCAGCACTCAGCTTGCGAGTGACTACAATGAGCAGTTCTTC	CASTQLASDYNEQFF
TRBV7-8	TRBJ2-5	.	15	.	TGTGCCAGCAGCCCCACCCACGGCAGCCAAGAGACCCAGTACTTC	CASSPTHGSQETQYF
TRBV10-3	TRBJ2-7	.	14	.	TGTGCCATCAGTGATGGCAGGGGGGCCTACGAGCAGTACTTC	CAISDGRGAYEQYF
TRBV11-2	TRBJ2-7	.	16	TRBD2	TGTGCCAGCAGCTCGTGGACTAGCGGGAGCCCCTACGAGCAGTACTTC	CASSSWTSGSPYEQYF
TRBV7-9	TRBJ2-2	.	15	.	TGTGCCAGCAGCTTGATCGGACTGCACACCGGGGAGCTGTTTTTT	CASSLIGLHTGELFF
TRBV27	TRBJ2-5	.	13	TRBD1	TGTGCCAGCAGGGACAGGCCCCAAGAGACCCAGTACTTC	CASRDRPQETQYF
TRBV7-9	TRBJ1-1	.	15	TRBD1	TGTGCCAGCAGCTCCGGACAGGGACAATACACTGAAGCTTTCTTT	CASSSGQGQYTEAFF
TRBV5-4	TRBJ2-5	.	16	.	TGTGCCAGCAGCCCCGGGGAAGGCGTGTTTGGCGAGACCCAGTACTTC	CASSPGEGVFGETQYF
TRBV7-9	TRBJ1-5	.	12	.	TGTGCCAGCAGCTTGGGGCCAAAGCCCCAGCATTTT	CASSLGPKPQHF
TRBV14	TRBJ2-7	.	14	TRBD1	TGTGCCAGCAGCCGACAGGGGGTCGCCTACGAGCAGTACTTC	CASSRQGVAYEQYF
TRBV7-2	TRBJ2-5	once	14	TRBD2	TGTGCCAGCAGGGTCGCGGGAGAGAAAGAGACCCAGTACTTC	CASRVAGEKETQYF
TRBV19	TRBJ2-1	.	13	.	TGTGCCAGTAGTATTTCGGGTCCAAATGAGCAGTTCTTC	CASSISGPNEQFF
TRBV28	TRBJ2-3	.	16	.	TGTGCCAGCAGTTTAGGTGTCGGCCCCCGGGAAGATACGCAGTATTTT	CASSLGVGPREDTQYF
TRBV25-1	TRBJ2-1	.	11	.	TGTGCCAGCAGTCTAGGGAATGAGCAGTTCTTC	CASSLGNEQFF
TRBV9	TRBJ1-2	.	15	.	TGTGCCAGCAGCTCGGGGACGGGACGCTCCTATGGCTACACCTTC	CASSSGTGRSYGYTF
TRBV15	TRBJ2-7	.	13	.	TGTGCCACCAGCCCCGGGACCTTACGCGAGCAGTACTTC	CATSPGTLREQYF
TRBV7-9	TRBJ2-7	.	14	.	TGTGCCAGCAGCCTACAGGAGAGCTCCTACGAGCAGTACTTC	CASSLQESSYEQYF